This is a list of T cell receptor beta chains from one sample in a study of cytomegalovirus exposure and HLA in healthy donors. Some clones are missing from TCRdb's copy, which holds only in-frame ones; the method was immunoSEQ multiplex PCR. The sample holds 74,000 or so clones, around three quarters seen once. The material sequenced was PBMCs. The receptors shown here come from a woman between 35 and 50 years old in good health and CMV-seropositive. CDR3s include the opening cysteine and the closing phenylalanine or tryptophan. D genes are given only for firm matches. Size tells how often a clone was seen (once, few, many) or the class of an expanded clone, and some rows leave it out.

abundance: .
d_gene: .
j_gene: TRBJ2-3
v_gene: TRBV19
CDR3aa: CASSPGTDTQYF
CDR3nt: TGTGCCAGTAGTCCCGGCACAGATACGCAGTATTTT

abundance: .
d_gene: TRBD1
j_gene: TRBJ1-1
v_gene: TRBV4-1
CDR3aa: CASSQGSAGTGGEAFF
CDR3nt: TGCGCCAGCAGCCAAGGGTCCGCGGGGACAGGCGGAGAAGCTTTCTTT

abundance: few
d_gene: .
j_gene: TRBJ1-5
v_gene: TRBV6-4
CDR3aa: CASSRNSNQPQHF
CDR3nt: TGTGCCAGCAGTCGTAATAGCAATCAGCCCCAGCATTTT

abundance: .
d_gene: .
j_gene: TRBJ1-6
v_gene: TRBV14
CDR3aa: CASSHLPANSPLHF
CDR3nt: TGTGCCAGCAGCCATCTACCTGCGAATTCACCCCTCCACTTT

abundance: .
d_gene: TRBD1
j_gene: TRBJ2-7
v_gene: TRBV5-4
CDR3aa: CASSSPGQGGEQYF
CDR3nt: TGTGCCAGCAGCTCACCGGGACAGGGTGGCGAGCAGTACTTC

abundance: .
d_gene: .
j_gene: TRBJ1-1
v_gene: TRBV6-1
CDR3aa: CAHSRVGTEAFF
CDR3nt: TGTGCCCACTCGAGGGTGGGCACTGAAGCTTTCTTT

abundance: many
d_gene: .
j_gene: TRBJ2-7
v_gene: TRBV25-1
CDR3aa: CASSYGDEQYF
CDR3nt: TGTGCCAGCAGTTACGGGGACGAGCAGTACTTC

abundance: .
d_gene: .
j_gene: TRBJ2-5
v_gene: TRBV2
CDR3aa: CASSVKETQYF
CDR3nt: TGTGCCAGCAGCGTAAAAGAGACCCAGTACTTC

abundance: few
d_gene: TRBD2
j_gene: TRBJ2-3
v_gene: TRBV4-2
CDR3aa: CASSQETSPRTDTQYF
CDR3nt: TGTGCCAGCAGCCAAGAGACTAGCCCACGCACAGATACGCAGTATTTT

abundance: .
d_gene: TRBD1
j_gene: TRBJ1-1
v_gene: TRBV29-1
CDR3aa: CSARRQGAWGEAFF
CDR3nt: TGCAGCGCCCGAAGACAGGGGGCTTGGGGTGAAGCTTTCTTT

abundance: medium-sized
d_gene: TRBD2
j_gene: TRBJ2-1
v_gene: TRBV4-1
CDR3aa: CASSQAFLAGHNEQFF
CDR3nt: TGCGCCAGCAGCCAAGCGTTCCTAGCGGGGCACAATGAGCAGTTCTTC

abundance: .
d_gene: TRBD1
j_gene: TRBJ1-6
v_gene: TRBV2
CDR3aa: CASSDRGRRDSPLHF
CDR3nt: TGTGCCAGCAGTGACAGGGGGCGCCGGGATTCACCCCTCCACTTT

abundance: .
d_gene: TRBD1
j_gene: TRBJ2-7
v_gene: TRBV9
CDR3aa: CASSVTGTASYEQYF
CDR3nt: TGTGCCAGCAGCGTAACCGGGACAGCCTCCTACGAGCAGTACTTC

abundance: .
d_gene: .
j_gene: TRBJ2-4
v_gene: TRBV28
CDR3aa: CASSPTGIAKNIQYF
CDR3nt: TGTGCCAGCAGTCCCACGGGAATAGCCAAAAACATTCAGTACTTC

abundance: .
d_gene: TRBD1
j_gene: TRBJ1-2
v_gene: TRBV6-1
CDR3aa: CASSPNRGLNYGYTF
CDR3nt: TGTGCCAGCAGTCCCAACAGGGGACTTAACTATGGCTACACCTTC

abundance: .
d_gene: TRBD2
j_gene: TRBJ2-2
v_gene: TRBV5-1
CDR3aa: CASSLAGGREELFF
CDR3nt: TGCGCCAGCAGCTTGGCCGGAGGGAGGGAAGAGCTGTTTTTT

abundance: .
d_gene: TRBD1
j_gene: TRBJ2-1
v_gene: TRBV4-2
CDR3aa: CASSQVRGRSYNEQFF
CDR3nt: TGTGCCAGCAGCCAAGTTAGGGGGCGTTCCTACAATGAGCAGTTCTTC

abundance: .
d_gene: .
j_gene: TRBJ2-3
v_gene: TRBV25-1
CDR3aa: CASSLTRNPSTDTQYF
CDR3nt: TGTGCCAGCAGTTTGACTAGAAATCCTAGCACAGATACGCAGTATTTT

abundance: few
d_gene: .
j_gene: TRBJ2-2
v_gene: TRBV28
CDR3aa: CASSLAGFGELFF
CDR3nt: TGTGCCAGCAGTTTAGCAGGGTTTGGGGAGCTGTTTTTT

abundance: .
d_gene: .
j_gene: TRBJ1-2
v_gene: TRBV19
CDR3aa: CASTEEPGFGYTF
CDR3nt: TGTGCCAGTACCGAAGAGCCAGGTTTTGGCTACACCTTC

abundance: .
d_gene: .
j_gene: TRBJ1-1
v_gene: TRBV30
CDR3aa: CAWSRDIYTEAFF
CDR3nt: TGTGCCTGGAGCCGGGACATCTACACTGAAGCTTTCTTT

abundance: .
d_gene: .
j_gene: TRBJ1-2
v_gene: TRBV9
CDR3aa: CASSHPTGSGYGYTF
CDR3nt: TGTGCCAGCAGTCACCCCACAGGGTCCGGCTATGGCTACACCTTC

abundance: .
d_gene: TRBD1
j_gene: TRBJ1-2
v_gene: TRBV27
CDR3aa: CATYRGRGGYTF
CDR3nt: TGTGCCACTTACAGGGGCCGGGGAGGCTACACCTTC

abundance: .
d_gene: TRBD2
j_gene: TRBJ2-5
v_gene: TRBV5-1
CDR3aa: CASSLSGSRVETQYF
CDR3nt: TGCGCCAGCAGCTTGAGCGGGAGTAGGGTGGAGACCCAGTACTTC

abundance: .
d_gene: .
j_gene: TRBJ2-1
v_gene: TRBV7-8
CDR3aa: CASSSQYEQFF
CDR3nt: TGTGCCAGCAGCTCCCAGTACGAGCAGTTCTTC

abundance: .
d_gene: .
j_gene: TRBJ2-1
v_gene: TRBV5-1
CDR3aa: CASSLVDSHNEQFF
CDR3nt: TGCGCCAGCAGCTTGGTGGACTCGCACAATGAGCAGTTCTTC

abundance: .
d_gene: .
j_gene: TRBJ2-3
v_gene: TRBV5-1
CDR3aa: CASSLTGSTDTQYF
CDR3nt: TGCGCCAGCAGCTTGACGGGTAGCACAGATACGCAGTATTTT

abundance: .
d_gene: .
j_gene: TRBJ2-5
v_gene: TRBV6-1
CDR3aa: CASSDRFEETQYF
CDR3nt: TGTGCCAGCAGTGACAGGTTCGAAGAGACCCAGTACTTC

abundance: .
d_gene: TRBD1
j_gene: TRBJ2-7
v_gene: TRBV4-2
CDR3aa: CASSQDRDRDRGGEQYF
CDR3nt: TGTGCCAGCAGCCAAGATCGAGACCGGGACAGGGGTGGGGAGCAGTACTTC